This TCR beta chain was profiled in a study of preoperative IRX-2 immunotherapy in early breast cancer. For this clone: The junction shows a germline mismatch at one end, possibly a read error.

TCRdb's copy holds only in-frame clones and misses some; the assay was immunoSEQ multiplex PCR. Altogether about 3,900 clones are present, around 69% being singletons, with the ten largest covering roughly 14%. The CDR3 is 13 residues long. Germline assignment: CDR1 SQVTM and CDR2 ANQGSEA. Documented treatment: preoperative locoregional IRX-2 cytokine immunotherapy. Patients received preoperative, locoregional IRX-2 cytokine immunotherapy in a phase Ib study. This clonotype was sampled from a human donor with breast cancer. V gene TRBV29-1 combines with J gene TRBJ1-2, with a possible D match to TRBD1 (5 bases). The sequencing used tumor tissue, collected after IRX-2 immunotherapy. The CDR3, as DNA: TGCAGCGTGGAAGGGACTGGTAACTATGGCTACACCTTC. Residues: CSVEGTGNYGYTF.